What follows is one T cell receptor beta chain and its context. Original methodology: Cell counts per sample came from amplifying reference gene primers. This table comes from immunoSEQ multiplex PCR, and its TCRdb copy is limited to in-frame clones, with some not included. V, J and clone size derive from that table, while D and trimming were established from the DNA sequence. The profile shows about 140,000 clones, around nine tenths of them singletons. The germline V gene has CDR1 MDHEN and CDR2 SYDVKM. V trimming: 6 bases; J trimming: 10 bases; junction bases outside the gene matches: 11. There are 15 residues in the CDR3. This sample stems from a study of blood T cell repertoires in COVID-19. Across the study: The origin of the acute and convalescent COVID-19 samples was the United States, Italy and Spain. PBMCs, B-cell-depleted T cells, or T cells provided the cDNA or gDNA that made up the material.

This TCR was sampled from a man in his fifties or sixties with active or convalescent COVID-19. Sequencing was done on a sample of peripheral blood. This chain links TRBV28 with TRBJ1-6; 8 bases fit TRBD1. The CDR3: CASSQVDRASSPLHF. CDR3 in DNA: TGTGCCAGCAGCCAGGTGGACAGGGCTAGCTCACCCCTCCACTTT.